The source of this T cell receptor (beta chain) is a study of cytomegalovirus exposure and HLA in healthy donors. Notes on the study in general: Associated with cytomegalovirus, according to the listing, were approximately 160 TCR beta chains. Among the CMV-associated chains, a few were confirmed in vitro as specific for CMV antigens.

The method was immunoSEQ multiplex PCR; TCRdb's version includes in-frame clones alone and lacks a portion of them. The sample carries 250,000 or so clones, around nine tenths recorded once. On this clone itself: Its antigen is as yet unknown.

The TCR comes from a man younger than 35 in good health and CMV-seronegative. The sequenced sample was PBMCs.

The CDR3 here is CASRDHSSYEQYF. The CDR3 bases are TGTGCCAGCAGAGACCACAGCTCCTACGAGCAGTACTTC. The gene calls are TRBV6-5 and TRBJ2-7; D call uncertain. The ends were cut back, 6 bases at V and 0 bases at J, with 9 bases in the middle. CDR3 size: 13 residues. From germline, CDR1 is MNHEY and CDR2 SVGAGI.